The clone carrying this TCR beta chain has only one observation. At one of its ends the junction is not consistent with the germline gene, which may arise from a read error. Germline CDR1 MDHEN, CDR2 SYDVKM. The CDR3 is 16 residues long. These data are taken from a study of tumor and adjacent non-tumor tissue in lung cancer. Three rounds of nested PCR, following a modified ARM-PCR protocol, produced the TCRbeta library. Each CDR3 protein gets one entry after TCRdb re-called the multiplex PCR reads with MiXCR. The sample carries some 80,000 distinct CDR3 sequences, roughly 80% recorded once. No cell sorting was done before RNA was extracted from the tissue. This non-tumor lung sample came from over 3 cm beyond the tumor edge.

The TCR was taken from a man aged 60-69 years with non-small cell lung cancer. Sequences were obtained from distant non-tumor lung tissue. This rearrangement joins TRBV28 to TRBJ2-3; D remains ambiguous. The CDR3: CASSLSVSLSTDTQYF. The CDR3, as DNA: TGCGCCAGCAGTTTAAGTGTGAGTCTTAGCACAGATACGCAGTATTTT. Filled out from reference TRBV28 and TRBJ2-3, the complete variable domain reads DVKVTQSSRYLVKRTGEKVFLECVQDMDHENMFWYRQDPGLGLRLIYFSYDVKMKEKGDIPEGYSVSREKKERFSLILESASTNQTSMYLCASSLSVSLSTDTQYFGPGTRLTVL.